This entry concerns a single T cell receptor (beta chain). The antigen it recognizes is unknown. One base away there is no much larger clone; base qualities are not given. The receptor library was made with the immunoSEQ multiplex PCR assay. The study's processing was this. A statistical classification framework was developed to diagnose cytomegalovirus status using the catalog of TCR beta chain sequences. The clones in this table, taken by TCRdb from immuneACCESS, are in-frame only. Not every clone is retained; where verified, under half of the shortfall comes from an unresolved V gene, and the cause of the rest is unknown. D and trimming come from the DNA, and the V and J calls and clone size come from that table. The sample data list over 150,000 clones, and 85% to 90% of these were observed just once. The ten largest make up over 2% of the sample. The donors belonged to the validation cohort of over a hundred subjects, which was separate from the approximately 680-subject first cohort.

These data belong to a study of cytomegalovirus exposure and HLA in healthy donors (dated by TCRdb to 2016 to 2017). The study in broad terms: According to a later analysis, the 120 or so validation repertoires were produced on the same platform as the roughly 700 repertoires of the first cohort. The study aimed to test whether cataloging public T cell receptors could reveal signatures of past pathogen exposure. A separate validation cohort of approximately 130 different subjects was used in addition to the approximately 610-subject first cohort. High-throughput TCR immunosequencing, statistical association of individual TCRs with disease status, and machine learning were combined to predict cytomegalovirus infection status.

Overall study results and their limits: A later analysis had no HLA typing for the validation cohort, so co-occurrence there was scored across all 130 or so repertoires. Three of the identified cytomegalovirus-associated TCR beta chains were confirmed in vitro to be specific for cytomegalovirus antigens. Cytomegalovirus status was reported to be diagnosed by the classifier with high specificity and sensitivity in both the original and validation cohorts. A later analysis found that TCRs clustered in the first cohort also tended to co-occur in the 120 validation repertoires, with approximately 94% of cluster scores above 0. The study gave a list of about 160 TCR beta chains associated with cytomegalovirus. Most TCR sequences were observed very rarely across donors, whereas some public TCRs were present in many individuals. The authors suggested that the approach could potentially be extended to other disease states and immunological phenotypes.

The sample taken for sequencing was PBMCs. The sequence came from a human donor in good health.

CDR3 protein: CASSQDRYYGYTF. In nucleotides, the sequence is TGTGCCAGCAGCCAGGACAGATACTATGGCTACACCTTC. This receptor chain uses TRBV6-5 and TRBJ1-2; the best D guess is TRBD1, with 6 bases matching. Spanning cysteine to phenylalanine, the CDR3 consists of 13 amino acids. Only the CDR3 portion is preserved as DNA: 39 bases, with reading frame beginning at the first base. At the junction V is shortened by 6 bases and J by 3 bases, with 11 bases in between. CDR1 MNHEY and CDR2 SVGAGI are derived from the germline V gene.